The clone carrying this T cell receptor beta chain was counted at least ten times. Its antigen is unknown. The data originate from a study of T cell repertoires in cytomegalovirus infection. Study-level background: Recently identified HLA-C-restricted CMV epitopes and well-studied HLA-B-restricted CMV epitopes were used by the study. Public TCR beta signatures indicated both CMV infection and matching HLA type. Broader study findings: Dominating the ex vivo response were HLA-C-restricted CMV-specific TCR beta clonotypes. Carriers of CMV plus the relevant HLA were identified by cumulative public TCR beta family frequency.

TCRdb passed the reads through MiXCR, listing each CDR3 protein once. This sample has roughly 990,000 distinct CDR3 sequences, with about 33% found just once. The CDR3 has 14 residues. J gave up 2 bases and V 4 bases, and 3 bases lay outside the gene matches. Germline-derived CDR1 and CDR2 are SGHTA and FQGNSA. The chain recombines TRBV7-2 with TRBJ2-7; 9 bases fit TRBD1. The clonotype was recovered from a human donor in good health (CMV status not recorded). Some clones in this sample may be carry-over from other donors' samples. The sequences come from cultured CD8+ T cells from PBMCs, collected from culture after CMV antigen stimulation. CDR3 region: CASSSWTGAYEQYF. Here the CDR3 DNA reads TGTGCCAGCAGCTCTTGGACAGGGGCCTACGAGCAGTACTTC.